The rows below give T cell receptor beta chains drawn from one sample of a study of blood T cell repertoires in COVID-19. Data came from immunoSEQ multiplex PCR; TCRdb stores just in-frame clones and leaves some out. The sample shows over 85,000 clones, 65% to 90% of them seen only once. Sequencing used peripheral blood. All receptors derive from a man aged 60-69 years with acute or convalescent COVID-19. The CDR3 runs from the conserved cysteine through the conserved F or W. The D gene is left open where the match is weak. Only some rows state a clone size, as once, few, many or a class for expanded clones.

v_call	j_call	d_call	clone_size	cdr3_nt	cdr3_aa
TRBV29-1	TRBJ1-2	-	-	TGCAGCGTTGTAAGGACCGGGGGCTATGGCTACACCTTC	CSVVRTGGYGYTF
TRBV6-5	TRBJ2-7	TRBD2	-	TGTGCCAGCAGTTACCGTCTAGTAGCGGGGGTGGAGCAGTACTTC	CASSYRLVAGVEQYF
TRBV27	TRBJ2-2	TRBD2	-	TGTGCCAGCAATTTGGGCGGGAGGGATACCGGGGAGCTGTTTTTT	CASNLGGRDTGELFF
TRBV7-6	TRBJ1-5	-	-	TGTGCCAGCAGCCTCCTCCCTGGGGAGAATCAGCCCCAGCATTTT	CASSLLPGENQPQHF
TRBV19	TRBJ2-7	-	-	TGTGCCAGTAGGACACCTACCTACGAGCAGTACTTC	CASRTPTYEQYF
TRBV9	TRBJ2-7	TRBD2	-	TGTGCCAGCAGCGTAGTAGGTAGCGGGAGGGCTTCTTACTACGAGCAGTACTTC	CASSVVGSGRASYYEQYF
TRBV23-1	TRBJ1-1	TRBD1	-	TGCGCCAGCACTATGACAGGGGAGAAGACTGAAGCTTTCTTT	CASTMTGEKTEAFF
TRBV27	TRBJ2-1	TRBD2	-	TGTGCCAGCAGCCGAGGAGCGGGAGCCTACAATGAGCAGTTCTTC	CASSRGAGAYNEQFF
TRBV7-9	TRBJ2-2	-	medium-sized	TGTGCCAGCAGCTTATTAGGGGGTCTCCGCGGGGAGCTGTTTTTT	CASSLLGGLRGELFF
TRBV12-3/TRBV12-4	TRBJ1-2	-	few	TGTGCCAGCAGTCCTAGACAGTATGGCTACACCTTC	CASSPRQYGYTF
TRBV11-2	TRBJ1-2	TRBD1	-	TGTGCCAGCAGCCCGGACAGGGTGAACTATGGCTACACCTTC	CASSPDRVNYGYTF
TRBV27	TRBJ1-2	-	-	TGTGCCAGCTCCCCCCCTCTAAAGCGGGGTTGGTATGGCTACACCTTC	CASSPPLKRGWYGYTF
TRBV30	TRBJ1-2	-	few	TGTGCCTGGAGTAAAGTCTCTTCTACTGGCTACACCTTC	CAWSKVSSTGYTF
TRBV7-8	TRBJ1-2	-	-	TGTGCCAGCAGCTTAGCATCGTGGGCCAACTATGGCTACACCTTC	CASSLASWANYGYTF
TRBV18	TRBJ2-6	-	-	TGTGCCAGCTCACCAACAGGGAGTGGGGCCAACGTCCTGACTTTC	CASSPTGSGANVLTF
TRBV4-1	TRBJ2-1	TRBD2	-	TGCGCCAGCAGCCAAGCCCCGGGACTAGCGACCAATGAGCAGTTCTTC	CASSQAPGLATNEQFF
TRBV11-3	TRBJ2-1	TRBD2	once	TGTGCCAGCAGCTCCCCGAGGGGAAGCGGGGGTAACAATGAGCAGTTCTTC	CASSSPRGSGGNNEQFF
TRBV6-4	TRBJ1-5	-	-	TGTGCCAGCAGTGGGAGGCAGGATACCAATCAGCCCCAGCATTTT	CASSGRQDTNQPQHF
TRBV5-4	TRBJ2-7	TRBD2	-	TGTGCCAGCAGCCTGGGCGGGGGCTCCTACGAGCAGTACTTC	CASSLGGGSYEQYF
TRBV6-5	TRBJ2-7	TRBD2	-	TGTGCCAGCAGTCAGGGACTAGCGGACTCCTACGAGCAGTACTTC	CASSQGLADSYEQYF
TRBV11-2	TRBJ1-2	-	-	TGTGCCAGCAGCCCGTCCAGGGTTTATGGCTACACCTTC	CASSPSRVYGYTF
TRBV2	TRBJ2-7	-	-	TGTGCCAGCAGCCTAGGGCGGGGGCAATCCTACGAGCAGTACTTC	CASSLGRGQSYEQYF
TRBV4-2	TRBJ2-7	TRBD2	-	TGTGCCAGCAGCCAAGATAAACGGACTAGCGGCGCCTACGAGCAGTACTTC	CASSQDKRTSGAYEQYF
TRBV4-1	TRBJ1-5	TRBD1	-	TGCGCCAGCAGCCGAGACAGGGATCAGCCCCAGCATTTT	CASSRDRDQPQHF
TRBV6-5	TRBJ2-7	TRBD2	-	TGTGCCAGCAGTTTTGGTAGCGGGAGGCGGGGCTACGAGCAGTACTTC	CASSFGSGRRGYEQYF
TRBV6-5	TRBJ1-3	-	-	TGTGCCAGCAGCGGGGATATTTTACCTGGAAACACCATATATTTT	CASSGDILPGNTIYF
TRBV4-1	TRBJ2-2	TRBD2	-	TGCGCCAGCAGCCCCTCCCCTAGCGGGAGAAACACCGGGGAGCTGTTTTTT	CASSPSPSGRNTGELFF
TRBV7-3	TRBJ2-2	-	-	TGTGCCAGCAGTCGAAGCGGGTCCAACACCGGGGAGCTGTTTTTT	CASSRSGSNTGELFF
TRBV9	TRBJ2-7	TRBD2	-	TGTGCCAGCAGCTTGGGGGTAGCGGGAGTGAACGAGCAGTACTTC	CASSLGVAGVNEQYF
TRBV24-1	TRBJ2-6	TRBD1	few	TGTGCCACCAGCGAAACTGGACAGGGGAAAGGGGCCAACGTCCTGACTTTC	CATSETGQGKGANVLTF
TRBV4-1	TRBJ2-1	TRBD2	few	TGCGCCAGCAGCCAAGATACCCCTAGCGGGGTCAATGAGCAGTTCTTC	CASSQDTPSGVNEQFF
TRBV18	TRBJ1-1	TRBD1	-	TGTGCCAGCTCAGCCCTACAGGGGGCGACTGAAGCTTTCTTT	CASSALQGATEAFF
TRBV15	TRBJ2-7	-	-	TGTGCCACCAGCAGAGATCGGGGGTCCGAGCAGTACTTC	CATSRDRGSEQYF
TRBV9	TRBJ2-3	-	-	TGTGCCAGCAGCGTAGTGGGGGCGGATACGCAGTATTTT	CASSVVGADTQYF
TRBV6-1	TRBJ1-5	TRBD1	-	TGTGCCAGCAGTGAGGACAGGAGCCAGCCCCAGCATTTT	CASSEDRSQPQHF
TRBV7-2	TRBJ2-1	-	-	TGTGCCAGCAGCTTAGTGGCAATCCGGGGTGAGCAGTTCTTC	CASSLVAIRGEQFF
TRBV5-1	TRBJ2-1	-	-	TGCGCCAGCTCACGAGCAGGGATCAATGAGCAGTTCTTC	CASSRAGINEQFF
TRBV24-1	TRBJ1-2	-	once	TGTGCCACCAGTGACCCGACAGTGAACTATGGCTACACCTTC	CATSDPTVNYGYTF
TRBV7-2	TRBJ1-4	-	-	TGTGCCAGCAGCTTAGGGGCCGCAACTAATGAAAAACTGTTTTTT	CASSLGAATNEKLFF
TRBV7-8	TRBJ1-6	TRBD1	-	TGTGCCAGCAGCTTAATGGGACAGGGGGCATATAATTCACCCCTCCACTTT	CASSLMGQGAYNSPLHF
TRBV6-2/TRBV6-3	TRBJ1-2	-	-	TGTGCCAGCAGTTACTCTGCAGGGGTAGATGGCTACACCTTC	CASSYSAGVDGYTF
TRBV3-1/TRBV3-2	TRBJ2-2	TRBD2	-	TGTGCCAGCAGCCAAGTATTTAGCGGGTCCGGGGAGCTGTTTTTT	CASSQVFSGSGELFF
TRBV29-1	TRBJ1-1	TRBD1	-	TGCAGCGATGGCGACAGGGAGAACACTGAAGCTTTCTTT	CSDGDRENTEAFF
TRBV4-3	TRBJ1-1	-	-	TGCGCCAGCAGCCAAGACTGGGGGGCTGAAGCTTTCTTT	CASSQDWGAEAFF
TRBV20-1	TRBJ2-5	TRBD2	few	TGCAGTGCCATCGGGGGGGAGACCCAGTACTTC	CSAIGGETQYF
TRBV2	TRBJ1-5	-	-	TGTGCCAGCACAGGGGTTGGCAATCAGCCCCAGCATTTT	CASTGVGNQPQHF
TRBV18	TRBJ1-6	TRBD1	-	TGTGCCAGCTCACTAATACAGACAGGGGAACGTTCACCCCTCCACTTT	CASSLIQTGERSPLHF
TRBV5-4	TRBJ2-5	-	-	TGTGCCAGCAACGGTGGTTTCGGAGAGACCCAGTACTTC	CASNGGFGETQYF
TRBV5-1	TRBJ2-7	TRBD2	-	TGCGCCAGCGGGCGGGAGGGCTCCTACGAGCAGTACTTC	CASGREGSYEQYF
TRBV14	TRBJ2-3	-	-	TGTGCCAGCAGCCAAGAACTCACAGATACGCAGTATTTT	CASSQELTDTQYF
TRBV6-5	TRBJ1-1	-	-	TGTGCCAGCAGTTCCCTAAAGAGAGGGCCCACCACTGAAGCTTTCTTT	CASSSLKRGPTTEAFF
TRBV5-4	TRBJ2-3	TRBD2	-	TGTGCCAGCAGCTTTGAGCGGGGCCCGTCAGATACGCAGTATTTT	CASSFERGPSDTQYF
TRBV6-6	TRBJ2-5	TRBD2	-	TGTGCCAGCAGTCAACTTATAGCGGGAGGGTACCAAGAGACCCAGTACTTC	CASSQLIAGGYQETQYF
TRBV4-1	TRBJ1-1	-	once	TGCGCCAGCAGCCACCCCAGACAGGCGACTGAAGCTTTCTTT	CASSHPRQATEAFF
TRBV10-3	TRBJ2-5	TRBD2	-	TGTGCCATCAGTGATCTAGCGGGAGTCGCTGGGGAGACCCAGTACTTC	CAISDLAGVAGETQYF
TRBV5-1	TRBJ2-5	TRBD1	-	TGCGCCAGCAGCCGGATAAATCCGGGACAGTTCCTTCTGGAGACCCAGTACTTC	CASSRINPGQFLLETQYF
TRBV5-1	TRBJ2-7	-	once	TGCGCCAGCAGCCCCATAGGAGGGCCCCTGAGCTCCTACGAGCAGTACTTC	CASSPIGGPLSSYEQYF